Each of the 10 T cell receptor beta chains below was sequenced from the same sample in a study of cytomegalovirus exposure and HLA in healthy donors. Primers included in the PCR were 60 Vbeta and 13 Jbeta primers. Profiled with immunoSEQ multiplex PCR; TCRdb holds only in-frame clones, not every one. Altogether 120,000 to 150,000 clones are present, 60% to 85% being singletons, with the ten largest covering 10% to 15%. The sample comprised PBMCs. The receptors derive from a man aged 35 to 55 in good health and CMV-seropositive.

This chain joins TRBV5-1 and TRBJ2-5; unclear D gene. This CDR3 is built from 13 residues. V dropped 7 bases and J dropped 4 bases, with 14 bases sitting between them. Germline V lookup: CDR1 SGHRS, CDR2 YFSETQ. CDR3 residues: CASSPNRPETQYF. The CDR3 DNA is TGCGCCAGCTCACCGAACAGACCAGAGACCCAGTACTTC.

This chain uses TRBV6-1 with TRBJ1-2, with D perhaps matching TRBD1 (6 bases). Germline CDR1 and CDR2: MNHNS and SASEGT. This CDR3 spans 14 amino acids. V was shortened by 7 bases and J by 5 bases, with 17 bases between the two germline ends. CDR3 in amino acids: CASIASGGEYGYTF. The CDR3 bases are TGTGCCAGCATAGCTTCGGGGGGCGAATATGGCTACACCTTC.

The J gene is TRBJ1-2, the V gene TRBV5-1, with TRBD1 identical over 8 bases. V lost 3 bases to trimming and J lost 5 bases; unmatched junction nucleotides: 3. The CDR3 covers 13 residues. CDR1 SGHRS and CDR2 YFSETQ come from the germline V gene. The CDR3 DNA reads TGCGCCAGCAGCTGGGACAGGACGTATGGCTACACCTTC. Protein: CASSWDRTYGYTF.

About this clone itself: This CDR3 is also generated by other DNA sequences in the sample. CDR3 protein: CASSVASGRGETQYF. CDR3 bases: TGTGCCAGCAGCGTAGCTTCGGGGAGGGGAGAGACCCAGTACTTC. The V gene is TRBV9, the J gene TRBJ2-5, with 7 bases aligning to TRBD2. CDR3 length: 15 residues. The V gene's germline CDR1 is SGDLS and CDR2 YYNGEE. The trim removed 0 bases at V and 4 bases at J, leaving 6 bases unmatched. Full variable domain (outside the CDR3, taken from reference TRBV9 and TRBJ2-5): DSGVTQTPKHLITATGQRVTLRCSPRSGDLSVYWYQQSLDQGLQFLIQYYNGEERAKGNILERFSAQQFPDLHSELNLSSLELGDSALYFCASSVASGRGETQYFGPGTRLLVL.

CDR3 DNA sequence: TGTGCCAGCAGTGAAATAGGGACAGGGACTGGCTACACCTTC. Translated, it gives CASSEIGTGTGYTF. The chain recombines TRBV6-1 with TRBJ1-2; 9 nucleotides line up with TRBD1. The CDR3 is made up of 14 amino acids. Germline lookup yields CDR1 MNHNS and CDR2 SASEGT. V lost 2 bases, J lost 7 bases, and 5 bases stayed unmatched.

The chain is built from TRBV6-1 and TRBJ2-6, with D maybe TRBD2 (5 bases). The CDR3 runs 15 residues. The germline CDR1 and CDR2 sequences are MNHNS and SASEGT. In nucleotides, the CDR3 is TGTGGCTCAGCATTGGGAGCATCTGGGGCCAACGTCCTGACTTTC. Translating gives CGSALGASGANVLTF.

The CDR3 here is CASSPDPGNTEAFF. CDR3 nucleotide sequence: TGTGCCAGCAGCCCCGACCCGGGGAACACTGAAGCTTTCTTT. The chain links TRBV9 to TRBJ1-1; D not resolved. The CDR3 loop spans 14 amino acids. V lost 4 bases and J lost 1, with 11 bases in between. CDR1 SGDLS and CDR2 YYNGEE come from the germline V gene.

The chain uses TRBV5-4 and TRBJ2-3; tentatively, D is TRBD1 (6 bases). Trimming took 3 bases from V and 2 from J, leaving 13 bases between them. The germline V gene encodes CDR1 SGHNT and CDR2 YYREEE (reference sequence). The CDR3 has 15 residues. The chain's CDR3 is CASSSKDRHTDTQYF. The CDR3, as DNA: TGTGCCAGCAGCTCGAAAGACAGGCACACAGATACGCAGTATTTT.

The chain joins TRBV6-5 to TRBJ2-1; TRBD2 aligns across 7 bases. The J segment lost 5 bases and the V segment lost 0 bases, leaving 7 bases of the junction unmatched. CDR3 length equals 16 residues. The V gene's germline CDR1 is MNHEY and CDR2 SVGAGI. For the CDR3, the DNA is TGTGCCAGCAGTTACTCCTATAGCGGGTTCGACAATGAGCAGTTCTTC. Its translation: CASSYSYSGFDNEQFF.

This sequence joins TRBV28 and TRBJ2-7; the D is unclear. The CDR3 is 18 residues long. CDR1 and CDR2 from the germline V gene are MDHEN and SYDVKM. V was trimmed by 3 bases and J by 7 bases, leaving 28 bases between them. In nucleotides, the CDR3 is TGTGCCAGCAGTTTGAAAGGCCTCCTCGTAGGCAAAACGCGGGAGCAGTACTTC. It encodes CASSLKGLLVGKTREQYF.